The clone carrying this T cell receptor beta chain was recorded at least ten times. This record comes from a study of T cells in Graves' hyperthyroidism and ophthalmopathy. TCR beta CDR3 regions were amplified from RNA. The HTBI primer set drove a first-round RT-PCR of the TCR CDR3. Each CDR3 protein gets one entry after TCRdb re-called the multiplex PCR reads with MiXCR. The sample records around 420,000 distinct CDR3 sequences, around 16% being singletons. The V end was cut by 1 base, the J end by 0 bases, with 6 bases between. The CDR3 length is 14 residues. Germline V gene data show CDR1 as SEHNR and CDR2 as FQNEAQ (reference sequence).

The sequence derives from a woman aged 18-29 years with Graves' hyperthyroidism. V gene TRBV7-9 combines with J gene TRBJ2-5; weak D call: TRBD2 (5 bases). Sequencing was performed on blood. Here the CDR3 reads CASSLETNQETQYF. The DNA for the CDR3 is TGTGCCAGCAGCTTAGAGACTAACCAAGAGACCCAGTACTTC.